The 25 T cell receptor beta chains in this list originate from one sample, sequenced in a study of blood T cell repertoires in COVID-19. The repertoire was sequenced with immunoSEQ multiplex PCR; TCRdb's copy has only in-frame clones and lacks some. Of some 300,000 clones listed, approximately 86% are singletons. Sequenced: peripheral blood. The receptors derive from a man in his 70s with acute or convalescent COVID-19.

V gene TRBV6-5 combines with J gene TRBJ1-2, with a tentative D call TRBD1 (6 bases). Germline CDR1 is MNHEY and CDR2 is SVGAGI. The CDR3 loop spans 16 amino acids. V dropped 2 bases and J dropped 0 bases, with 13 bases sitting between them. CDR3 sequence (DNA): TGTGCCAGCAGTTACGACCGCCGGACAGCTAACTATGGCTACACCTTC. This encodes CASSYDRRTANYGYTF.

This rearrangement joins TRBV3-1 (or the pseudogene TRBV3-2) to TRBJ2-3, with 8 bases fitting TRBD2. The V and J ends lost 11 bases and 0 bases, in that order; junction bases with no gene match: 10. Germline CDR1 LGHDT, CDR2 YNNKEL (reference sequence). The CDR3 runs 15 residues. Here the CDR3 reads CASRGTSGSTDTQYF. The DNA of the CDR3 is TGTGCCTCCCGAGGAACTAGCGGCAGCACAGATACGCAGTATTTT.

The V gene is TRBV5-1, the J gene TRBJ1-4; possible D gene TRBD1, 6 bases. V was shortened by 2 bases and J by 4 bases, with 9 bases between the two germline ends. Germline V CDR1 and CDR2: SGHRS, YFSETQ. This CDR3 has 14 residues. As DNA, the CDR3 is TGCGCCAGCAGCTTTCAGGGGAGTAATGAAAAACTGTTTTTT. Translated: CASSFQGSNEKLFF.

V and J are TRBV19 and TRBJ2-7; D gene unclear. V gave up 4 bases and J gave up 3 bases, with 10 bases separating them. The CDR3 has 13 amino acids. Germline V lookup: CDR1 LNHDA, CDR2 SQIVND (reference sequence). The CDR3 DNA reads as TGTGCCAGTAGTACCCACTCACTCTACGAGCAGTACTTC. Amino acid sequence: CASSTHSLYEQYF.

This CDR3 reads CASSGRGGYEQYF. The CDR3 DNA reads as TGTGCCAGCAGTGGCAGGGGCGGTTACGAGCAGTACTTC. This chain uses TRBV2 with TRBJ2-7, with D possibly being TRBD1 (6 bases). From germline, CDR1 is SNHLY and CDR2 FYNNEI. This CDR3 contains 13 residues. V dropped 4 bases and J dropped 4 bases, with 11 bases sitting between them. Based on the CDR3 plus reference TRBV2 and TRBJ2-7, the full variable domain is EPEVTQTPSHQVTQMGQEVILRCVPISNHLYFYWYRQILGQKVEFLVSFYNNEISEKSEIFDDQFSVERPDGSNFTLKIRSTKLEDSAMYFCASSGRGGYEQYFGPGTRLTVT.

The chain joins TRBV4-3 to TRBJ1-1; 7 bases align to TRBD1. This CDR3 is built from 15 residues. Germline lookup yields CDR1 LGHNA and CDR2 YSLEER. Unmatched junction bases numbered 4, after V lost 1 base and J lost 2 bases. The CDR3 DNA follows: TGCGCCAGCAGCCAAGCGACAGGGCTAAACACTGAAGCTTTCTTT. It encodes CASSQATGLNTEAFF.

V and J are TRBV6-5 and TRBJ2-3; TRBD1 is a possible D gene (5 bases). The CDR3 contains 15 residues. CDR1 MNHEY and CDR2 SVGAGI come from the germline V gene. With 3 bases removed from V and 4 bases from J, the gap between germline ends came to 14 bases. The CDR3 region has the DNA TGTGCCAGCAGTTATATCTCAGGGTACCCAGATACGCAGTATTTT. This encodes CASSYISGYPDTQYF.

CDR3 DNA: TGTGCCACCAGTGATTCCTCGTATGGCTACACCTTC. Protein: CATSDSSYGYTF. The chain uses TRBV24-1 and TRBJ1-2; no clear D gene. Trimming removed 2 bases at V and 5 bases at J, with 5 bases between. Per the germline V gene, CDR1 is KGHDR and CDR2 is SFDVKD. This CDR3 is 12 amino acids long.

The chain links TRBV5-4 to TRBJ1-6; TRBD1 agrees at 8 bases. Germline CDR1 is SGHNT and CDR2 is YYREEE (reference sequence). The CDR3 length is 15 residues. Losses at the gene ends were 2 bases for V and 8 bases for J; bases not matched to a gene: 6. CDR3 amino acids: CASSLGGDRYSPLHF. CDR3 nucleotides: TGTGCCAGCAGCTTAGGCGGGGACAGGTATTCACCCCTCCACTTT. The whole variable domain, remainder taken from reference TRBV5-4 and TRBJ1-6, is ETGVTQSPTHLIKTRGQQVTLRCSSQSGHNTVSWYQQALGQGPQFIFQYYREEENGRGNFPPRFSGLQFPNYSSELNVNALELDDSALYLCASSLGGDRYSPLHFGNGTRLTVT.

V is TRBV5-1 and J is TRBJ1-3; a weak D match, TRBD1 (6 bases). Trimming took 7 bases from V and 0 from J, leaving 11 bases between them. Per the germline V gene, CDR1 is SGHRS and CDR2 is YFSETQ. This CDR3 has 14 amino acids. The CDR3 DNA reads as TGCGCCAGCGGTACAGGGTCCTCTGGAAACACCATATATTTT. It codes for CASGTGSSGNTIYF.

The CDR3 protein is CATSRQGANTGELFF. For the CDR3, the DNA is TGTGCCACCAGCAGGCAGGGGGCCAACACCGGGGAGCTGTTTTTT. The chain recombines TRBV15 with TRBJ2-2, with TRBD1 identical over 8 bases. The junction had 2 bases not matched to a gene; V was cut back by 3 bases and J by 2 bases. Germline CDR1 and CDR2: LNHNV and YYDKDF (reference sequence). This CDR3 comprises 15 residues.

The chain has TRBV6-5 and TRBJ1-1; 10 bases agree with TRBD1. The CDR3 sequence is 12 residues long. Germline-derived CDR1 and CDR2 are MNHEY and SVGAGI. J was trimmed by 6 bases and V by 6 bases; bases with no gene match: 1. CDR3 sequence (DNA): TGTGCCAGCAGAGGACAGGGGGCTGAAGCTTTCTTT. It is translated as CASRGQGAEAFF.

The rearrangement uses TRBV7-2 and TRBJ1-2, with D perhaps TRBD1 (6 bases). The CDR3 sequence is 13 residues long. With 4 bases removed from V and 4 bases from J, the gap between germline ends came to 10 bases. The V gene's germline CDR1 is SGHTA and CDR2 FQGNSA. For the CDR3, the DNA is TGTGCCAGCAGCTCGGACAGACTCTATGGCTACACCTTC. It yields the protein CASSSDRLYGYTF.

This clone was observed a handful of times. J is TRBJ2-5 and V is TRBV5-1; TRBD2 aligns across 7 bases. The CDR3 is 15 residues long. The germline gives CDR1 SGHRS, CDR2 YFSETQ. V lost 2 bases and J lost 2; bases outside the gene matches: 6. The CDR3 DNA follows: TGCGCCAGCAGCTTCGTAGCTAGCGGACAAGAGACCCAGTACTTC. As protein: CASSFVASGQETQYF.

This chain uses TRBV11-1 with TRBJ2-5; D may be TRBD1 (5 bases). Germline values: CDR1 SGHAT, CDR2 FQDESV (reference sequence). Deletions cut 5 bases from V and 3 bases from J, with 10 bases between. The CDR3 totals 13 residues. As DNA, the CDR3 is TGTGCCAGCAGCCCCTCGACAGAAGAGACCCAGTACTTC. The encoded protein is CASSPSTEETQYF.

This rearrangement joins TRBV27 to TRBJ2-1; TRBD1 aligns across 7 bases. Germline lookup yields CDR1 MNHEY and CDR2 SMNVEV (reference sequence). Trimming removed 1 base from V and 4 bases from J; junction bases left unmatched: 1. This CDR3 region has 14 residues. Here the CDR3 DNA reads TGTGCCAGCAGTTTATGGGACAGATACAATGAGCAGTTCTTC. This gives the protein CASSLWDRYNEQFF.

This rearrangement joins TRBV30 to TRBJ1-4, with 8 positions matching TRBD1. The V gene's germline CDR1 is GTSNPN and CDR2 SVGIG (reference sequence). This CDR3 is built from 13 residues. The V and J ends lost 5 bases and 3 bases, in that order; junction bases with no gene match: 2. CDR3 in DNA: TGTGCCTGGGGGACAGGCTCTAATGAAAAACTGTTTTTT. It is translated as CAWGTGSNEKLFF.

Here the CDR3 DNA reads TGTGCCAGCAGCCTAAGCGATGGGAGTGAAAAACTGTTTTTT. It codes for CASSLSDGSEKLFF. The gene calls are TRBV6-6 and TRBJ1-4; D unresolved. Germline lookup yields CDR1 MNHNY and CDR2 SVGAGI (reference sequence). Trimming cost V 6 bases and J 7 bases, with 15 bases left between them. The length of the CDR3 is 14 residues.

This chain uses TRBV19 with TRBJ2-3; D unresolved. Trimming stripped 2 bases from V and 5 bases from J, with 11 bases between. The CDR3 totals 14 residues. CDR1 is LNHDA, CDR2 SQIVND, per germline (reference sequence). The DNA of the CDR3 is TGTGCCAGTAGTATAACGAGTTTTCGAGATACGCAGTATTTT. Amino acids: CASSITSFRDTQYF.

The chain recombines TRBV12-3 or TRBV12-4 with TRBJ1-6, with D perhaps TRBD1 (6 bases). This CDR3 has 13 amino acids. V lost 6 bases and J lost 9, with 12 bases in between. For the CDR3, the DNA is TGTGCCAGCAGCACAGCAGGGGTTTCACCCCTCCACTTT. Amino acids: CASSTAGVSPLHF.

CDR3 sequence reads: CASSLATGAAYEQYF. DNA for the CDR3: TGCGCCAGCAGCTTGGCCACAGGCGCCGCCTACGAGCAGTACTTC. This chain joins TRBV5-1 and TRBJ2-7; maybe TRBD1 (5 bases). Germline V gene lookup returns CDR1 SGHRS and CDR2 YFSETQ. V dropped 0 bases and J dropped 2 bases, with 12 bases sitting between them. The CDR3 runs 15 residues.

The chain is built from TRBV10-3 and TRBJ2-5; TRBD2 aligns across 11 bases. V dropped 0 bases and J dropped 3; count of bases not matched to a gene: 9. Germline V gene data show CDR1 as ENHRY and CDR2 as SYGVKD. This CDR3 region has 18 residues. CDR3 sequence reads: CAISESSNPGLAEETQYF. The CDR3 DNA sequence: TGTGCCATCAGTGAGTCGAGTAATCCGGGACTAGCGGAAGAGACCCAGTACTTC.

This CDR3 is CAISDPGQGNQPQHF. The DNA for the CDR3 is TGTGCCATCAGTGATCCCGGACAGGGCAATCAGCCCCAGCATTTT. The chain links TRBV10-3 to TRBJ1-5; 7 nucleotides agree with TRBD1. Per the germline V gene, CDR1 is ENHRY and CDR2 is SYGVKD. V was clipped by 3 bases and J by 2 bases; unmatched bases: 4. This CDR3 is 15 amino acids long.

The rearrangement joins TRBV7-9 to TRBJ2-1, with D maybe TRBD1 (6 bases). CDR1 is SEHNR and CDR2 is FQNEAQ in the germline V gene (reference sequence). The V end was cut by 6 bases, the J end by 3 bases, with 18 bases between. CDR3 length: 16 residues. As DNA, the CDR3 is TGTGCCAGCAGTCCCACAGGGTCCCAGCTCTACAATGAGCAGTTCTTC. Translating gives CASSPTGSQLYNEQFF.

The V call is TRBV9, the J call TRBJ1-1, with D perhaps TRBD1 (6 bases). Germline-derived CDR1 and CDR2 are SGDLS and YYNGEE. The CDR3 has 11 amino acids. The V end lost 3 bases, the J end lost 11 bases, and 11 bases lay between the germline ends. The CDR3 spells CASSGGTTAFF. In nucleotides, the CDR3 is TGTGCCAGCAGCGGAGGGACAACGGCTTTCTTT.